This T cell receptor (beta chain) is from a study of T cell repertoires in cytomegalovirus infection. Study at large: The authors relied on CMV epitopes, both recently identified HLA-C-restricted and well-studied HLA-B-restricted. From public TCR beta signatures came an indication of both CMV infection and matching HLA type.

J gave up 1 base and V 1 base, and 4 bases lay outside the gene matches. The CDR3 contains 16 residues. Per the germline V gene, CDR1 is SGHAT and CDR2 is FQNNGV. TCRdb ran MiXCR on the reads and lists one entry per CDR3 protein. The sample includes about 920,000 distinct CDR3 sequences, roughly 30% of them seen just once. Broader study findings: Adding up the frequency of public TCR beta families identified people who carried CMV plus the relevant HLA. There were HLA-C-restricted CMV-specific TCR beta clonotypes dominating the ex vivo response.

As regards this clonotype: Its antigen remains unknown.

This sample comprised cultured CD8+ T cells from PBMCs, obtained from culture after CMV antigen stimulation. This rearrangement joins TRBV11-2 to TRBJ2-1; 7 bases are shared with TRBD1. The clonotype was recovered from a human donor in good health (CMV status not recorded). Some clones in this sample may be carry-over from other donors' samples. CDR3 coding DNA: TGTGCCAGCAGCTTAGGGCCGGGACAGTCCTACAATGAGCAGTTCTTC. Its protein product is CASSLGPGQSYNEQFF. Complete variable domain (other parts from reference TRBV11-2 and TRBJ2-1): EAGVAQSPRYKIIEKRQSVAFWCNPISGHATLYWYQQILGQGPKLLIQFQNNGVVDDSQLPKDRFSAERLKGVDSTLKIQPAKLEDSAVYLCASSLGPGQSYNEQFFGPGTRLTVL.